This T cell receptor beta chain was retrieved from a study of cytomegalovirus exposure and HLA in healthy donors. Notes on the study in general: Roughly uniform sequencing depth across donors was assumed, possibly incorrectly. Later, an analysis found that common viral pathogens appeared to be linked with several of the most significant clusters.

The PCR employed 60 Vbeta primers together with 13 Jbeta primers. Original handling: A later analysis counted 80 million or so unique TCR beta chains, around 11 million shared. Assay used: immunoSEQ multiplex PCR; TCRdb lists only in-frame clones, some missing. D and trimming were read from the DNA, whereas the V and J calls and clone size are those reported in that table. The table lists 150,000 to 200,000 clones, approximately 78% of them singletons. There are 10 residues in the CDR3. With 6 bases removed from V and 6 bases from J, the gap between germline ends came to 3 bases. Germline CDR1 and CDR2: LNHDA and SQIVND (reference sequence). On this clone: As yet, its antigen is unknown.

This receptor was identified in a male donor in good health and CMV-seronegative. V usage is TRBV19 and J usage is TRBJ2-1; D unresolved. Source material: PBMCs. As DNA, the CDR3 is TGTGCCAGTAGCTTCAATGAGCAGTTCTTC. Amino acid sequence: CASSFNEQFF.